This T cell receptor beta chain is from a study of glioma-infiltrating T cells after dendritic cell vaccination. Study details: Autologous tumor lysate was loaded overnight onto monocyte-derived dendritic cells grown about 7 days with IL-4 and GM-CSF.

Data came from immunoSEQ multiplex PCR; TCRdb stores just in-frame clones and leaves some out. The repertoire consists of more than 60,000 clones, with 82% occurring once and the leading ten covering under 10%. A remark on this clone: Its target is not known.

The CDR3 is 15 residues long. Trimming shortened V by 0 bases and J by 9 bases, and 12 bases separated the two germline ends. CDR1 and CDR2 from the germline V gene are MGHRA and YSYEKL. Study observations and caveats: Complete blood and tumor specimen sets were limited to few patients.

The sequencing here drew on blood, taken before dendritic cell vaccination. The rearrangement links TRBV4-1 to TRBJ1-6, with D possibly being TRBD1 (5 bases). This sequence originates from a human donor with glioblastoma. In DNA, the CDR3 is TGCGCCAGCAGCCAAGATAACAGGTTAGGTTCACCCCTCCACTTT. Its translation is CASSQDNRLGSPLHF.